This TCR beta chain was identified during a study of T cells in Graves' hyperthyroidism and ophthalmopathy. Authors of the study amplified TCR beta CDR3 regions from RNA transcripts. HTBI primers were used for first-round RT-PCR of the TCR CDR3. TCRdb passed the multiplex PCR reads through MiXCR, listing each CDR3 protein once. This table holds some 550,000 distinct CDR3 sequences, approximately 15% found once. Germline CDR1 reads DFQATT; CDR2 reads SNEGSKA (reference sequence). V trimming: 3 bases; J trimming: 3 bases; junction bases outside the gene matches: 7. The CDR3 consists of 15 residues. This clonotype was found many times.

This chain links TRBV20-1 with TRBJ2-1; 8 bases are shared with TRBD2. This sequence was found in a woman between 40 and 55 years old with Graves' ophthalmopathy. Sequencing used blood. CDR3 region: CSASGSLAGYNEQFF. The CDR3 DNA reads TGCAGTGCTAGTGGGTCGCTAGCGGGCTACAATGAGCAGTTCTTC.